One and the same sample provided the 15 T cell receptor beta chains below, sequenced in a study of blood T cell repertoires in COVID-19 (dated by TCRdb to the early 2020s). The library was obtained by the immunoSEQ multiplex PCR assay. Drawn from immuneACCESS, this table holds only the in-frame rearrangements with V and J called that TCRdb kept. Clones are partly lost; checked studies trace under half to an unresolved V gene and leave the rest unexplained. The sample yields fewer than 120,000 clones; 75% to 80% were counted once. In total, the top ten clones hold about a sixth of the sample. The material sequenced was peripheral blood. The receptors were gathered from a woman older than 75 with active or convalescent COVID-19.

This chain links TRBV5-6 with TRBJ2-7, with 9 bases aligning to TRBD2. In germline, CDR1 is SGHDT, CDR2 YYEEEE. Unmatched junction bases numbered 16, after V lost 0 bases and J lost 3 bases. The CDR3 has 19 residues. The CDR3 region has the DNA TGTGCCAGCAGCTTGGCTGGGGGGGCCGAAGCGGGAGGTTTCTACGAGCAGTACTTC. It codes for CASSLAGGAEAGGFYEQYF.

This clone was seen more than once but under ten times. This chain connects TRBV6-2 or TRBV6-3 to TRBJ2-7; 8 bases are shared with TRBD2. This CDR3 has 15 amino acids. The ends lost 4 bases at V and 2 bases at J; junction bases unmatched: 7. The germline V gene encodes CDR1 MNHEY and CDR2 SVGEGT. The CDR3 DNA reads TGTGCCAGCAGTTTCCCGGCGGGAGGCGCCTACGAGCAGTACTTC. Translated: CASSFPAGGAYEQYF.

The chain employs TRBV10-3 and TRBJ1-3, with 7 bases matching TRBD1. The ends lost 10 bases at V and 0 bases at J; junction bases unmatched: 9. The CDR3 spans 15 residues. Germline V gives CDR1 ENHRY, CDR2 SYGVKD. CDR3: CATYAGTASGNTIYF. The DNA of the CDR3 is TGTGCCACCTACGCCGGGACAGCCTCTGGAAACACCATATATTTT.

This chain uses TRBV10-3 with TRBJ1-1; tentative D call: TRBD1 (6 bases). The CDR3 is 16 residues long. Trimming took off 0 bases at V and 5 bases at J, with 16 bases between the two ends. Germline assignment: CDR1 ENHRY and CDR2 SYGVKD. This chain's CDR3 is CAISESPGERGTEAFF. The CDR3 nucleotides read TGTGCCATCAGTGAGTCGCCAGGGGAGAGAGGGACTGAAGCTTTCTTT.

This clone has a single count. The chain uses TRBV5-1 and TRBJ2-2; 7 bases are a match to TRBD1. After removal of 4 bases from V and 4 bases from J, the junction contained 10 bases not matched to a gene. This CDR3 comprises 16 residues. CDR1 SGHRS and CDR2 YFSETQ come from the germline V gene. DNA of the CDR3: TGCGCCAGCAGCCTAGGACAGGCTTTGGGCACCGGGGAGCTGTTTTTT. This translates into CASSLGQALGTGELFF.

This clone was recorded a few times. This rearrangement joins TRBV12-5 to TRBJ2-7, with 12 bases that match TRBD1. V lost 5 bases and J lost 3; bases outside the gene matches: 26. Per germline, CDR1 LGHNT and CDR2 FRNRAP. The CDR3 length is 22 residues. The CDR3 spells CASGDTSAGWPSWDRGLYEQYF. In DNA, the CDR3 is TGTGCTAGTGGTGACACATCCGCCGGATGGCCGAGCTGGGACAGGGGGCTCTACGAGCAGTACTTC.

This sequence joins TRBV6-2 or TRBV6-3 and TRBJ1-4; D is perhaps TRBD1 (6 bases). CDR1 and CDR2 (germline): MNHEY, SVGEGT. V gave up 4 bases and J gave up 3 bases, with 9 bases separating them. The CDR3 length is 14 residues. CDR3 nucleotides: TGTGCCAGCAGTTCGGGGGGCTCTAATGAAAAACTGTTTTTT. This codes for CASSSGGSNEKLFF.

The chain recombines TRBV5-1 with TRBJ1-2; TRBD1 aligns across 7 bases. The CDR3 covers 14 residues. J gave up 1 base and V 1 base, and 1 base lay outside the gene matches. The germline V gene has CDR1 SGHRS and CDR2 YFSETQ. For the CDR3, the DNA is TGCGCCAGCAGCTTGACAGGGGATAACTATGGCTACACCTTC. Translated, it gives CASSLTGDNYGYTF. Full variable domain (missing parts from reference TRBV5-1 and TRBJ1-2): KAGVTQTPRYLIKTRGQQVTLSCSPISGHRSVSWYQQTPGQGLQFLFEYFSETQRNKGNFPGRFSGRQFSNSRSEMNVSTLELGDSALYLCASSLTGDNYGYTFGSGTRLTVV.

Only one count was recorded for this clone. This rearrangement joins TRBV6-5 to TRBJ1-1; the D is unclear. The CDR3 consists of 16 residues. Germline V gene data show CDR1 as MNHEY and CDR2 as SVGAGI. V dropped 3 bases and J dropped 6 bases, with 20 bases sitting between them. Written as DNA, the CDR3 is TGTGCCAGCAGTTATGAGTCCATAACGACACCCCCTGAAGCTTTCTTT. It yields the protein CASSYESITTPPEAFF.

Notes on this clone: Different DNA sequences within this sample yield the same CDR3. V is TRBV12-3 or TRBV12-4 and J is TRBJ1-2, with TRBD1 as a possible D gene (6 bases). Trimming removed 1 base at V and 8 bases at J, with 11 bases between. The CDR3 length is 13 residues. CDR3 protein: CASSLESGGGYTF. The CDR3 DNA is TGTGCCAGCAGTTTAGAGTCGGGGGGCGGCTACACCTTC.

V and J are TRBV5-1 and TRBJ2-2; unclear D gene. The germline V gene encodes CDR1 SGHRS and CDR2 YFSETQ. This CDR3 is 16 amino acids long. V was shortened by 0 bases and J by 0 bases, with 9 bases between the two germline ends. Here the CDR3 DNA reads TGCGCCAGCAGCTTGGCGACGACTGCGAACACCGGGGAGCTGTTTTTT. Its translation is CASSLATTANTGELFF. Filled out from reference TRBV5-1 and TRBJ2-2, the complete variable domain reads KAGVTQTPRYLIKTRGQQVTLSCSPISGHRSVSWYQQTPGQGLQFLFEYFSETQRNKGNFPGRFSGRQFSNSRSEMNVSTLELGDSALYLCASSLATTANTGELFFGEGSRLTVL.

V and J are TRBV7-9 and TRBJ1-2; D is perhaps TRBD1 (6 bases). V was clipped by 4 bases and J by 3 bases, with 18 bases between them. CDR3 length equals 16 residues. Per germline, CDR1 SEHNR and CDR2 FQNEAQ (reference sequence). The CDR3 nucleotides read TGTGCCAGCAGCTCCCCAAGGGGGACGGACCACTATGGCTACACCTTC. Residues: CASSSPRGTDHYGYTF.

This clone was observed a handful of times. The J gene is TRBJ1-6, the V gene TRBV28, with a tentative D call TRBD1 (5 bases). V was clipped by 5 bases and J by 0 bases, with 11 bases between them. Germline CDR1 and CDR2: MDHEN and SYDVKM. The CDR3 covers 16 residues. CDR3 sequence: CASSAGGSSYNSPLHF. As DNA, the CDR3 is TGTGCCAGCAGTGCCGGGGGAAGCTCCTATAATTCACCCCTCCACTTT.

This clone was seen just once. This chain links TRBV30 with TRBJ2-1, with a tentative D call TRBD2 (5 bases). Between the trimmed V and J ends, which lost 1 base and 3 bases, there was a span of 10 bases. The CDR3 is made up of 14 amino acids. Germline lookup yields CDR1 GTSNPN and CDR2 SVGIG (reference sequence). CDR3: CAWSGGLVYNEQFF. In DNA form, the CDR3 reads TGTGCCTGGAGTGGAGGGTTGGTCTACAATGAGCAGTTCTTC. The full variable domain, in which reference TRBV30 and TRBJ2-1 provide the parts outside the CDR3, is SQTIHQWPATLVQPVGSPLSLECTVEGTSNPNLYWYRQAAGRGLQLLFYSVGIGQISSEVPQNLSASRPQDRQFILSSKKLLLSDSGFYLCAWSGGLVYNEQFFGPGTRLTVL.

The J gene is TRBJ1-2, the V gene TRBV5-4; no clear D. Germline V gene sequence: CDR1 SGHNT, CDR2 YYREEE (reference sequence). Trimming pared 4 bases from V and 3 bases from J, leaving 16 bases between. This CDR3 region has 15 residues. The CDR3 DNA reads as TGTGCCAGCAGCAAGGCCGCTACTAGAGACTATGGCTACACCTTC. It codes for CASSKAATRDYGYTF.